This is a list of T cell receptor beta chains from one sample in a study of response to subunit inactivated influenza vaccine. TCRdb processed the RT-PCR reads anew with MiXCR; each CDR3 protein has one entry. The table lists over 650,000 distinct CDR3 sequences, about 18% of them singletons. Source: PBMCs from blood, taken 5 days after vaccination. The source is a man aged 45-60 years who received an inactivated influenza vaccine. The CDR3 runs from the conserved cysteine through the conserved F or W. A D gene is named only where the DNA matches it firmly. Size values are once, few and many counts, or a class for expanded clones, and some rows have none.

>TRBJ2-7|few|TRBV6-5|TRBD1
CASSYSGQGAKEQYF
TGTGCCAGCAGTTACTCGGGACAGGGGGCTAAAGAGCAGTACTTC
>TRBJ2-1|-|TRBV9|-
CASSVVGGEQFF
TGTGCCAGCAGCGTAGTGGGGGGTGAGCAGTTCTTC
>TRBJ1-3|-|TRBV4-1|-
CASSQDRGGTGGNTIYF
TGCGCCAGCAGCCAAGATCGCGGGGGAACGGGTGGAAACACCATATATTTT
>TRBJ2-7|few|TRBV5-1|TRBD1
CASSTWDSGVGEQYF
TGCGCCAGCAGCACTTGGGACAGTGGGGTCGGGGAGCAGTACTTC
>TRBJ1-6|-|TRBV7-2|-
CASSLVRGSWSPLHF
TGTGCCAGCAGCTTAGTCCGGGGTTCTTGGTCACCCCTCCACTTT
>TRBJ2-1|-|TRBV5-1|TRBD2
CASSLGTSRGDEQFF
TGCGCCAGCAGCTTAGGGACTAGCAGGGGCGATGAGCAGTTCTTC
>TRBJ2-1|-|TRBV7-7|TRBD1
CASCRDRVCNEQFF
TGTGCTAGCTGCCGGGACAGGGTCTGCAATGAGCAGTTCTTC
>TRBJ2-7|few|TRBV20-1|TRBD1
CSARGQGTYEQYF
TGCAGTGCTAGGGGACAGGGAACCTACGAGCAGTACTTC
>TRBJ2-7|few|TRBV28|-
CASSTKYEQYF
TGTGCCAGCAGTACCAAGTACGAGCAGTACTTC
>TRBJ2-7|-|TRBV5-1|-
CASSTGTAGYEQYF
TGCGCCAGCAGTACTGGGACGGCGGGCTACGAGCAGTACTTC
>TRBJ2-1|-|TRBV7-2|TRBD2
CASSLEWTSGRYEQFF
TGTGCCAGCAGCTTAGAATGGACTAGCGGGAGATATGAGCAGTTCTTC
>TRBJ2-1|few|TRBV29-1|-
CSVEGETSYNEQFF
TGCAGCGTTGAAGGGGAAACTTCATACAATGAGCAGTTCTTC
>TRBJ2-5|-|TRBV18|-
CASSLPGPETQYF
TGTGCCAGCTCACTACCAGGCCCAGAGACCCAGTACTTC
>TRBJ2-4|many|TRBV10-3|-
CAISESFEASGRNIQYF
TGTGCCATCAGTGAGTCGTTCGAAGCTTCGGGGCGAAACATTCAGTACTTC
>TRBJ1-2|many|TRBV20-1|-
CSARPRGTNYGYTF
TGCAGTGCTAGACCCCGGGGGACTAACTATGGCTACACCTTC